This is a list of T cell receptor beta chains from one sample in a study of graft-versus-host responses after intestinal transplantation. Clones were read by immunoSEQ multiplex PCR, and TCRdb kept only the in-frame ones, dropping some. The data show over 15,000 clones, with 30% to 40% seen just once and about 3.5% held by the top ten. Sample: alloreactive CD4+ T cells from a mixed lymphocyte reaction culture, taken before intestinal transplant. The receptors were sampled from a human patient who received an intestinal transplant. Each CDR3 is given with its conserved first and last residue. The D gene is left open where the match is weak. Clone size is stated in some rows and not others, as once, few, many or a class when expanded.

>NA|TRBV19|TRBJ2-1|TRBD2
CASSSSGGPKSYNEQFF
TGTGCCAGTAGTAGTAGCGGGGGGCCTAAATCCTACAATGAGCAGTTCTTC
>NA|TRBV5-6|TRBJ1-2|TRBD1
CASRKAGTGGYGYTF
TGTGCCAGCAGAAAAGCCGGGACAGGGGGTTATGGCTACACCTTC
>NA|TRBV29-1|TRBJ1-4|NA
CSVELPQNEKLFF
TGCAGCGTTGAGTTGCCTCAGAATGAAAAACTGTTTTTT
>NA|TRBV6-5|TRBJ2-7|TRBD1
CASSYQGGQSSYEQYF
TGTGCCAGCAGCTACCAAGGGGGACAGTCCTCCTACGAGCAGTACTTC
>NA|TRBV5-4|TRBJ1-6|NA
CASSLGQPLNSPLHF
TGTGCCAGCAGCTTGGGACAGCCTCTTAATTCACCCCTCCACTTT
>few|TRBV5-4|TRBJ2-2|TRBD2
CASSVSGRPRGELFF
TGTGCCAGCAGCGTGAGCGGGAGGCCTCGCGGGGAGCTGTTTTTT
>NA|TRBV7-2|TRBJ2-3|NA
CASSPRTPTDTQYF
TGTGCCAGCAGCCCTAGGACACCCACAGATACGCAGTATTTT
>NA|TRBV6-1|TRBJ1-3|NA
CASSESQTGNTIYF
TGTGCCAGCAGTGAAAGTCAGACTGGAAACACCATATATTTT
>NA|TRBV15|TRBJ2-1|NA
CATSRDTPPNEQFF
TGTGCCACCAGCAGAGACACCCCCCCCAATGAGCAGTTCTTC
>few|TRBV25-1|TRBJ2-6|NA
CASSASGANVLTF
TGTGCCAGCAGTGCTTCTGGGGCCAACGTCCTGACTTTC
>NA|TRBV7-9|TRBJ1-3|NA
CASSPGVNAGNTIYF
TGTGCCAGCAGCCCAGGGGTAAATGCTGGAAACACCATATATTTT
>few|TRBV5-1|TRBJ2-5|TRBD2
CASSLARLAGGSETQYF
TGCGCCAGCAGCTTGGCGCGGCTAGCGGGGGGGTCCGAGACCCAGTACTTC
>few|TRBV9|TRBJ2-1|NA
CASSVGAQQFF
TGTGCCAGCAGCGTAGGGGCACAGCAGTTCTTC
>NA|TRBV18|TRBJ2-5|NA
CASSSEETQYF
TGTGCCAGCTCATCAGAGGAGACCCAGTACTTC
>NA|TRBV6-1|TRBJ1-2|NA
CASSEQGGDGYTF
TGTGCCAGCAGTGAACAGGGCGGGGATGGCTACACCTTC
>few|TRBV29-1|TRBJ1-3|NA
CSVGEGGGNTIYF
TGCAGCGTGGGGGAGGGGGGAGGAAACACCATATATTTT
>NA|TRBV21-1|TRBJ2-7|NA
CASSNPCGDSRTYEQYF
TGTGCCAGCAGCAACCCATGCGGGGACAGCCGAACCTACGAGCAGTACTTC
>NA|TRBV5-4|TRBJ2-1|TRBD2
CASSLGTSQKGEQFF
TGTGCCAGCAGCTTGGGGACTAGCCAAAAGGGTGAGCAGTTCTTC
>NA|TRBV11-2|TRBJ2-7|NA
CASSLVGRASYEQYF
TGTGCCAGCAGCTTAGTAGGCAGGGCCTCCTACGAGCAGTACTTC
>few|TRBV9|TRBJ2-2|NA
CASTSLVDGELFF
TGTGCCAGCACTTCACTAGTGGACGGGGAGCTGTTTTTT
>NA|TRBV6-4|TRBJ2-5|NA
CASREGSGYQETQYF
TGTGCCAGCCGAGAAGGGAGCGGGTACCAAGAGACCCAGTACTTC
>NA|TRBV6-1|TRBJ1-2|NA
CASSRGTGLYGYTF
TGTGCCAGCAGCCGAGGTACAGGGTTATATGGCTACACCTTC
>NA|TRBV4-1|TRBJ2-7|NA
CASSQERGSSYEQYF
TGCGCCAGCAGCCAAGAAAGAGGGAGTTCGTACGAGCAGTACTTC
>NA|TRBV10-1|TRBJ1-1|NA
CASSRGMNTEAFF
TGCGCCAGCAGTCGGGGGATGAACACTGAAGCTTTCTTT
>few|TRBV6-5|TRBJ1-6|TRBD1
CASSYRDRYNSPLHF
TGTGCCAGCAGTTACCGGGACAGGTATAATTCACCCCTCCACTTT